This TCR beta chain was sequenced in a study of blood T cell repertoires in COVID-19 (dated by TCRdb to between 2020 and 2021). Some background on the complete study: The collaborator samples originated in the United States, Italy and Spain and spanned the acute and convalescent phases of COVID-19. Deeply sampled blood TCRbeta repertoires from subjects exposed to, actively infected with, or recovered from COVID-19 were included in the dataset. The repertoires were released in a freely available public database intended as a resource for research on the immune response to SARS-CoV-2. The prospective study material was composed of cDNA or gDNA derived from T cells, B-cell-depleted T cells, or PBMCs. Samples came from the ongoing ImmuneRACE study (first 160 participants) plus 1,254 subjects from 6 global collaborators. Sample metadata almost always included a de-identified subject ID, COVID-19 status, age in years and sex. HLA class I and class II types, where available, came from metadata supplied by the sample provider rather than from assay-based typing.

General findings and caveats noted by the study authors: Clinical and demographic metadata were provided uncurated, with the amount varying by source and participant.

A note on this clone: Its antigen target is currently unknown. One base away there is no much larger clone; base qualities are not given.

In the prospective study, participants were about 18 to 100 years old, resided in 20 to 30 geographic areas of the United States, and were enrolled through a virtual design. In the prospective study, cohorts were assigned on the basis of participant-reported clinical history obtained from a screening survey and a study questionnaire. Each participant in the prospective study had whole blood, serum and a nasopharyngeal or oropharyngeal swab collected by mobile phlebotomists. Prospective study participants could optionally give additional blood draws and questionnaires over an approximately 2-month period. Blood samples from the prospective study were shipped frozen or at room temperature prior to DNA extraction. The immunoSEQ Assay, a bias-controlled multiplex PCR, was used to amplify TCRbeta CDR3 regions from genomic DNA. The published analysis was carried out like this. The number of nucleated cells in each sample was estimated from the amplification of reference gene primers within the assay. To quantify the absolute abundance of each unique TCRbeta CDR3 rearrangement, sequence reads were collapsed and filtered. Productive Simpson clonality was computed per sample as the square root of Simpson's diversity index over productive rearrangements. The table was pulled from immuneACCESS by TCRdb, which kept in-frame rearrangements only. Such tables lose some clones; where checked, under half of the loss comes from unresolved V genes, and the rest has no known cause. Clone size and V and J calls were adopted from that table, with D and trimming inferred from the DNA. Across this sample there are about 200,000 clones, with roughly 88% seen only once. Around 6% of the sample lies in the top ten.

CDR1 SGDLS and CDR2 YYNGEE were looked up in the germline V gene. The germline ends are 11 bases apart after V is trimmed by 2 bases and J by 3 bases. From its cysteine to its phenylalanine, the CDR3 spans 14 amino acids. The retained sequence is limited to the CDR3, 42 bases, with the frame set at the first base. The sequence links TRBV9 to TRBJ2-5, with TRBD1 as a weak D call on 6 bases. This receptor was taken from a man aged 40-50 years with acute COVID-19. Sample: PBMCs or T cells enriched from blood (not recorded which). Read as DNA, the sequence is TGTGCCAGCAGCGTGGAGCCAGGGGAAGAGACCCAGTACTTC. This sequence encodes CASSVEPGEETQYF.